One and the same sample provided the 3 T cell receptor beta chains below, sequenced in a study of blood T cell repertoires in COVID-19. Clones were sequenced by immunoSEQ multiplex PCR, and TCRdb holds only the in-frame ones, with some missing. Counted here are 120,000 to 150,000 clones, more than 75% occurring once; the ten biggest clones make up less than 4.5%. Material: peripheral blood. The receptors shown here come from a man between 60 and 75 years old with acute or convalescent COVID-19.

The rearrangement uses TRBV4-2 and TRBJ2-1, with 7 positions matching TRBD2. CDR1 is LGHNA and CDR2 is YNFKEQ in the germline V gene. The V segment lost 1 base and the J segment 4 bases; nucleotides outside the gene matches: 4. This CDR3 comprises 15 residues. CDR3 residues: CASSQVLASYNEQFF. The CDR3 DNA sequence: TGTGCCAGCAGCCAAGTACTAGCGTCGTACAATGAGCAGTTCTTC.

CDR3 coding DNA: TGTGCCAGTAGGAGGGGGCCAAACACCGGGGAGCTGTTTTTT. Translated: CASRRGPNTGELFF. The rearrangement uses TRBV19 and TRBJ2-2; the match to TRBD1 covers 7 bases. Per the germline V gene, CDR1 is LNHDA and CDR2 is SQIVND (reference sequence). CDR3 length: 14 residues. J gave up 2 bases and V 6 bases, and 3 bases lay outside the gene matches.

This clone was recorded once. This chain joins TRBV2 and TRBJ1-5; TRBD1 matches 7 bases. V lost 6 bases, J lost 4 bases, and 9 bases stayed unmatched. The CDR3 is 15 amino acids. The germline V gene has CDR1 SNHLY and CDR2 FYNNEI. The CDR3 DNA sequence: TGTGCCAGCAGACTACAGGGGCGCGGTAATCAGCCCCAGCATTTT. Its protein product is CASRLQGRGNQPQHF.